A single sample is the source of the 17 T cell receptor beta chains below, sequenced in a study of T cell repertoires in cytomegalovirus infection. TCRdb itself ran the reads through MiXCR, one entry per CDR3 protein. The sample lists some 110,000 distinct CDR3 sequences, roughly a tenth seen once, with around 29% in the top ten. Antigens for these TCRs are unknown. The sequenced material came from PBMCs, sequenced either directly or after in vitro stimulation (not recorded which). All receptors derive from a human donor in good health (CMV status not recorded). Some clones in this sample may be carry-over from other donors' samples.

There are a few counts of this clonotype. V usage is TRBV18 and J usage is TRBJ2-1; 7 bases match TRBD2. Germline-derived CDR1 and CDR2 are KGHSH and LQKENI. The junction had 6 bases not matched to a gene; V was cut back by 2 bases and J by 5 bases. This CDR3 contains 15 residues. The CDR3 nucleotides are TGTGCCAGCTCACCATGGACGCTAGCGGACAATGAGCAGTTCTTC. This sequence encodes CASSPWTLADNEQFF.

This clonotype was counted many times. The CDR3 bases are TGTGCCAGCAGCTTAACTCTGGGGGACGAGCAGTACGTC. Residues: CASSLTLGDEQYV. V is TRBV7-8 and J is TRBJ2-7; D possibly uses TRBD1 or TRBD2 (5 bases each). The V gene's germline CDR1 is SGHVS and CDR2 FQNEAQ. The CDR3 loop spans 13 amino acids. The ends were cut back, 2 bases at V and 5 bases at J, with 10 bases in the middle.

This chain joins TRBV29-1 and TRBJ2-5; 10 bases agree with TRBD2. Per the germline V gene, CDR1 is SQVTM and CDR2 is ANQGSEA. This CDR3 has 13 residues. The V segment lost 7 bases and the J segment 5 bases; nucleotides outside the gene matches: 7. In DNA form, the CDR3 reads TGCAGCGCCAAGGGACTAGCGCTCGAGACCCAGTACTTC. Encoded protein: CSAKGLALETQYF.

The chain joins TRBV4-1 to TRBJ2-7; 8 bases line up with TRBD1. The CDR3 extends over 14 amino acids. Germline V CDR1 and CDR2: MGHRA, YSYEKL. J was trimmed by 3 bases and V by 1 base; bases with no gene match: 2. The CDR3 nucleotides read TGCGCCAGCAGCCAAGGACAGGGGATCTACGAGCAGTACGTC. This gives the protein CASSQGQGIYEQYV.

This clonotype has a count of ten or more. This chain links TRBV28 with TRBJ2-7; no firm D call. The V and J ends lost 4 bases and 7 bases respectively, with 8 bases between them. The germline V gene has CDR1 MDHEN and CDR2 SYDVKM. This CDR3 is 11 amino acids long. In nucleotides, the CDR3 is TGTGCCAGCAGTTCATTGTGGGAGCAGTACTTC. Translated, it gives CASSSLWEQYF.

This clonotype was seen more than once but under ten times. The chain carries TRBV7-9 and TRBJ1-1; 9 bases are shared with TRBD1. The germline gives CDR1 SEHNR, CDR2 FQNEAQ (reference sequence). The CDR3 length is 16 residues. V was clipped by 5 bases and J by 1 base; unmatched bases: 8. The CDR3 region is CASSADRGYSNTEAFF. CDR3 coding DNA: TGTGCCAGCAGCGCGGACAGGGGCTATTCGAACACTGAAGCTTTCTTT.

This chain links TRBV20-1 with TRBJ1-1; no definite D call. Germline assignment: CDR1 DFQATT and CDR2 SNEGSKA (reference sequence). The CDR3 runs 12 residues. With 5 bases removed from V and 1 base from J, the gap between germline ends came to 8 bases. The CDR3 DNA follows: TGCAGTGCTCGTGACTGGAACACTGAAGCTTTCTTT. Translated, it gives CSARDWNTEAFF.

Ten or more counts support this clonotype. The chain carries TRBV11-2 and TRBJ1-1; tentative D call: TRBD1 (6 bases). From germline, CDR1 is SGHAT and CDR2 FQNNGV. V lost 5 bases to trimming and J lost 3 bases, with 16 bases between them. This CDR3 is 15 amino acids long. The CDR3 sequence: CASSPRIGGDTEAFF. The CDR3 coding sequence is TGTGCCAGCAGCCCGAGGATAGGGGGGGACACTGAAGCTTTCTTT.

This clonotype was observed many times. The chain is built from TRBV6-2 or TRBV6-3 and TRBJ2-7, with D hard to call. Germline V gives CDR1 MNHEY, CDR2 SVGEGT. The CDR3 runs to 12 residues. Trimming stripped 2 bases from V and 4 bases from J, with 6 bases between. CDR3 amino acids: CASSYGRYEQYF. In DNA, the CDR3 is TGTGCCAGCAGTTACGGCAGGTACGAGCAGTACTTC.

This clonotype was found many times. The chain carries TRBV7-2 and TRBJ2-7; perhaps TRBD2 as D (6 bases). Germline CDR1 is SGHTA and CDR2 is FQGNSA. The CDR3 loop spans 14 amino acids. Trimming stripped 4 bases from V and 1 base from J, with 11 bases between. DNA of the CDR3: TGTGCCAGCAGCTCAAGGGACTTTTCCTACGAGCAGTACTTC. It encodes CASSSRDFSYEQYF.

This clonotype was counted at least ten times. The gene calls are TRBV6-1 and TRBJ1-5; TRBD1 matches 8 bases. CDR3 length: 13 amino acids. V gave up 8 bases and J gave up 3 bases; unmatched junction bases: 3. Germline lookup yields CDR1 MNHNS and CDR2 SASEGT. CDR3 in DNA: TGTGCCAGCGGGGACAGGTTCAATCAGCCCCAGCATTTT. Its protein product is CASGDRFNQPQHF.

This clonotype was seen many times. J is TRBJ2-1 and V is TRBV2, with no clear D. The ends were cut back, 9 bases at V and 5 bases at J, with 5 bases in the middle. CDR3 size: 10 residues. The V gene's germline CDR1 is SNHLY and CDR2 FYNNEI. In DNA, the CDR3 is TGTGCCAGGAATGACAATGAGCAGTTCTTC. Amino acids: CARNDNEQFF.

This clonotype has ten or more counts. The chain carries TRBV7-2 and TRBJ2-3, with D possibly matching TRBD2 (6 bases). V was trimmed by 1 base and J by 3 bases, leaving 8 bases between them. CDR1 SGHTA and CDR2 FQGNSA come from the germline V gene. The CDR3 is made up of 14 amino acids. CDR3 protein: CASSLGGTTDTQYF. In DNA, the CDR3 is TGTGCCAGCAGCTTAGGAGGGACTACAGATACGCAGTATTTT.

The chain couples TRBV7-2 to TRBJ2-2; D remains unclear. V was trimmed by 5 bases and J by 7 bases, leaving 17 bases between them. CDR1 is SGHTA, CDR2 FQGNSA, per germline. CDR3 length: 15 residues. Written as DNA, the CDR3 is TGTGCCAGCAGCCCGAGGACGCCTCCCTTCGGGGAGCTGTTTTTT. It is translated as CASSPRTPPFGELFF. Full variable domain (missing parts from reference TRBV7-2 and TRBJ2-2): GAGVSQSPSNKVTEKGKDVELRCDPISGHTALYWYRQSLGQGLEFLIYFQGNSAPDKSGLPSDRFSAERTGGSVSTLTIQRTQQEDSAVYLCASSPRTPPFGELFFGEGSRLTVL.

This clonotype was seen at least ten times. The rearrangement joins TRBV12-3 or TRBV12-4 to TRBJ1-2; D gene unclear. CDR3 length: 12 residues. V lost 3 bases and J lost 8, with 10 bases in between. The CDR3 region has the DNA TGTGCCAGCAGTTTGGACGTCTGGGGCTACACCTTC. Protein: CASSLDVWGYTF.

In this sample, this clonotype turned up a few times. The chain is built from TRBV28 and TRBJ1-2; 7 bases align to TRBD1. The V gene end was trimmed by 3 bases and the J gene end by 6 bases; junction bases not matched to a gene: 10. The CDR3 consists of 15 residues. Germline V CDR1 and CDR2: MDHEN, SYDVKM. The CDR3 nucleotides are TGTGCCAGCAGTTTTCAGGGGGACGGGTGGAATGGCTACACCTTC. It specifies CASSFQGDGWNGYTF.

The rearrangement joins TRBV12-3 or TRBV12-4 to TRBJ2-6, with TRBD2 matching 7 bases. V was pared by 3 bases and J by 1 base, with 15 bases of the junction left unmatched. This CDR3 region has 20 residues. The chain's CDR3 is CASSFEAFLGRISGANVLTF. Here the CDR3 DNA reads TGTGCCAGCAGTTTTGAGGCCTTTCTCGGGAGGATTTCTGGGGCCAACGTCCTGACTTTC.